The present T cell receptor beta chain was sequenced within a study of blood T cell repertoires in COVID-19. Authors' data handling: Estimation of nucleated cell counts relied on the amplification of reference gene primers. Profiling relied on immunoSEQ multiplex PCR, and the TCRdb table lists in-frame clones only, not all of them. V, J and clone size are those of that table, while D and trimming were read from the DNA. The table has roughly 69,000 clones, more than 80% seen once. On this clone: One end of the junction is discordant with germline, which a read error may explain.

The clonotype was recovered from a man aged 50 to 60 with COVID-19, enrolled during active disease. The sequenced material came from peripheral blood.

CDR3 sequence: CASSPSGGTYNEQFF. The CDR3 DNA sequence: TGTGCTAGCAGCCCTAGCGGGGGCACCTACAATGAGCAGTTCTTC. V is TRBV7-7 and J is TRBJ2-1, with 10 bases matching TRBD2. CDR3 length: 15 amino acids. The germline V gene encodes CDR1 SSHAT and CDR2 FNYEAQ (reference sequence).